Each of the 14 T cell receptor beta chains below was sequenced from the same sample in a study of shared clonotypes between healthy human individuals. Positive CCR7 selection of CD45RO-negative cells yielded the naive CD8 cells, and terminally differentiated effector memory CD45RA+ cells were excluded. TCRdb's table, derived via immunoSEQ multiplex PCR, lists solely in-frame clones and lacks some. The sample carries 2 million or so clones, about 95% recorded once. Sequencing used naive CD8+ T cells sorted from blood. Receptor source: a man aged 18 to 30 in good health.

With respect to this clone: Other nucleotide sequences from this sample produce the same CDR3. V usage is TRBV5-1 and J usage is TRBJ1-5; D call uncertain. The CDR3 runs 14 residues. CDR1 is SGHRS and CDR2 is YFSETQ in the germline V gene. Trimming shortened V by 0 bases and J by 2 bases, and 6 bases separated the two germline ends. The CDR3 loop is CASSLAGGNQPQHF. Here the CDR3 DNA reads TGCGCCAGCAGCTTGGCTGGAGGCAATCAGCCCCAGCATTTT.

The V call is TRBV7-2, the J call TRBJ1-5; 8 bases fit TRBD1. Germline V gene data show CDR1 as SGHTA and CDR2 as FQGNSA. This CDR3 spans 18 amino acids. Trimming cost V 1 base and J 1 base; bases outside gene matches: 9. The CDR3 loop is CASSLGYRGKGSNQPQHF. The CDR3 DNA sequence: TGTGCCAGCAGCTTAGGTTACAGGGGGAAAGGGAGCAATCAGCCCCAGCATTTT.

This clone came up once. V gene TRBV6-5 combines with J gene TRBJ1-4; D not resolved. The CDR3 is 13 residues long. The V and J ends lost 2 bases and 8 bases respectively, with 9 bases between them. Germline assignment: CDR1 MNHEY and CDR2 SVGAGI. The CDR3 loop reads CASSYTSGEKLFF. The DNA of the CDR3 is TGTGCCAGCAGTTACACATCGGGGGAAAAACTGTTTTTT.

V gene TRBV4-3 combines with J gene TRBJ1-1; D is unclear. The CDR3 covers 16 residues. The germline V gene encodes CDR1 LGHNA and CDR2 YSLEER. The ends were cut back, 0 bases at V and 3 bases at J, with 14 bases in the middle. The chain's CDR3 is CASSQEEGTDDTEAFF. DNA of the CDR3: TGCGCCAGCAGCCAAGAGGAAGGTACGGACGACACTGAAGCTTTCTTT.

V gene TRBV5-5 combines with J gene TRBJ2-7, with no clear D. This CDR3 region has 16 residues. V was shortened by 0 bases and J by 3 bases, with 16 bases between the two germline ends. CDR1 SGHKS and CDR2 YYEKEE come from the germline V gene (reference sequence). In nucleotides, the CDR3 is TGTGCCAGCAGCTTGGACTCATGGTCTTTAGACTACGAGCAGTACTTC. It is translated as CASSLDSWSLDYEQYF.

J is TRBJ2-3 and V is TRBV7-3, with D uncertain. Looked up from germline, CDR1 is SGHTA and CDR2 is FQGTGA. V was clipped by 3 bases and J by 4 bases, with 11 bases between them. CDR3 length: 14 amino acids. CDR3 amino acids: CASSFFVGSDTQYF. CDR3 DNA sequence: TGTGCCAGCAGCTTTTTTGTAGGGTCAGATACGCAGTATTTT.

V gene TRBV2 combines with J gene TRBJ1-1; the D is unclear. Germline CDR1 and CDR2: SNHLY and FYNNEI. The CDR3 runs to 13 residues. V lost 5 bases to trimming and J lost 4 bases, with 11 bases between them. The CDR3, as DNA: TGTGCCAGCAGTCCCCAGTATGGCACTGAAGCTTTCTTT. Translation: CASSPQYGTEAFF.

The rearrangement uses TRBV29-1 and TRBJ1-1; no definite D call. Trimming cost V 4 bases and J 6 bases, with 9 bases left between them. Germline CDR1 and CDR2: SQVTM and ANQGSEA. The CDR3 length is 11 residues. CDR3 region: CSVGFVAEAFF. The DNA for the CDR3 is TGCAGCGTTGGTTTCGTAGCTGAAGCTTTCTTT. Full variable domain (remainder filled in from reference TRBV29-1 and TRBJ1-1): SAVISQKPSRDICQRGTSLTIQCQVDSQVTMMFWYRQQPGQSLTLIATANQGSEATYESGFVIDKFPISRPNLTFSTLTVSNMSPEDSSIYLCSVGFVAEAFFGQGTRLTVV.

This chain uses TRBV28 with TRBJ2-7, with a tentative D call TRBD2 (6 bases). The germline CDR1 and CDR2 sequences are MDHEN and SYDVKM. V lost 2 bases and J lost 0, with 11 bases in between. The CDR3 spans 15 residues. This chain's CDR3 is CASSLGGVSSYEQYF. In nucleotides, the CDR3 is TGTGCCAGCAGTTTAGGAGGGGTTAGCTCCTACGAGCAGTACTTC.

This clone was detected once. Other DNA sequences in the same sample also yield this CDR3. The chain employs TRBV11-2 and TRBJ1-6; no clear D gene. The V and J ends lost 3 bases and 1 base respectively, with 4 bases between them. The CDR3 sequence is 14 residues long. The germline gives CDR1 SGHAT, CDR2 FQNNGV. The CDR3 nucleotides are TGTGCCAGCAGCTTGGGATCCTATAATTCACCCCTCCACTTT. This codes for CASSLGSYNSPLHF. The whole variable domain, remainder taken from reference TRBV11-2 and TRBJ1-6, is EAGVAQSPRYKIIEKRQSVAFWCNPISGHATLYWYQQILGQGPKLLIQFQNNGVVDDSQLPKDRFSAERLKGVDSTLKIQPAKLEDSAVYLCASSLGSYNSPLHFGNGTRLTVT.

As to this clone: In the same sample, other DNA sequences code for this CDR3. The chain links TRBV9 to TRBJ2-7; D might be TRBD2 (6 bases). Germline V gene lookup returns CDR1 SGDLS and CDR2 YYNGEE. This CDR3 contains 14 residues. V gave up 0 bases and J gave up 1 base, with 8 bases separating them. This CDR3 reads CASSVGAGSYEQYF. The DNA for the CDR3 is TGTGCCAGCAGCGTAGGTGCGGGATCCTACGAGCAGTACTTC.

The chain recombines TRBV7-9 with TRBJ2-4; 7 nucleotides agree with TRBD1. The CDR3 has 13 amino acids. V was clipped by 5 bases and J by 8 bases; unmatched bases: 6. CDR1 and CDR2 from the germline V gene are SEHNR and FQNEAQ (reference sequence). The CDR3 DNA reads TGTGCCAGCAGCCAACAGGGGTCGGACATTCAGTACTTC. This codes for CASSQQGSDIQYF.

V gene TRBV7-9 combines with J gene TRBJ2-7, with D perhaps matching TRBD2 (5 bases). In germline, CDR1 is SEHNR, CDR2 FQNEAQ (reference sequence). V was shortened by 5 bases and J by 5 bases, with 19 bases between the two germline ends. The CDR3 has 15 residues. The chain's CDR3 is CASSPVGTGSHEQYF. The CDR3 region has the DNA TGTGCCAGCAGCCCCGTAGGTACGGGATCGCACGAGCAGTACTTC.

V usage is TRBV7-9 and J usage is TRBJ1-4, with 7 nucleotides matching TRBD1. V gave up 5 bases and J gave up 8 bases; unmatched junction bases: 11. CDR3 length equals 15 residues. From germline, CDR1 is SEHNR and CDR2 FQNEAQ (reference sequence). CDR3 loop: CASSPQTGRAEKLFF. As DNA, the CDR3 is TGTGCCAGCAGCCCCCAGACAGGGCGAGCCGAAAAACTGTTTTTT.